These 25 T cell receptor beta chains originate from one sample sequenced in a study of cytomegalovirus exposure and HLA in healthy donors (dated by TCRdb to 2016 to 2017). The library was prepared using the immunoSEQ multiplex PCR assay. For the multiplex PCR, a mixture combining 60 forward primers for TCR Vbeta segments and 13 reverse primers for TCR Jbeta segments was used. Drawn from immuneACCESS, this table holds only the in-frame rearrangements with V and J called that TCRdb kept. Clones are partly lost; checked studies trace under half to an unresolved V gene and leave the rest unexplained. The sample yields roughly 120,000 clones; 75% to 80% were counted once. The ten largest clones take up roughly 1.2% of the sample. The source material was PBMCs. Every receptor here comes from a woman in her twenties or thirties in good health and CMV-seronegative.

This clone was seen more than once but under ten times. The gene calls are TRBV28 and TRBJ2-7; D might be TRBD2 (6 bases). Trimming cost V 3 bases and J 0 bases, with 6 bases left between them. Germline CDR1 and CDR2: MDHEN and SYDVKM. The CDR3 covers 13 residues. The DNA of the CDR3 is TGTGCCAGCAGTTTCGGGGGCTCCTACGAGCAGTACTTC. Its protein is CASSFGGSYEQYF.

This clone was detected once. The V call is TRBV30, the J call TRBJ2-7, with 9 bases that match TRBD1. V lost 4 bases, J lost 4 bases, and 8 bases stayed unmatched. CDR3 length equals 14 residues. Germline CDR1 reads GTSNPN; CDR2 reads SVGIG (reference sequence). The CDR3 spells CAWTPGTGNYEQYF. The CDR3 region has the DNA TGTGCCTGGACTCCCGGGACAGGGAATTACGAGCAGTACTTC.

This chain links TRBV6-5 with TRBJ2-3; TRBD1 might be the D (6 bases). CDR3 length: 13 residues. With 8 bases removed from V and 1 base from J, the gap between germline ends came to 10 bases. Germline assignment: CDR1 MNHEY and CDR2 SVGAGI. Here the CDR3 DNA reads TGTGCCAGCTACAAGGGGGGCACAGATACGCAGTATTTT. It specifies CASYKGGTDTQYF.

The chain links TRBV29-1 to TRBJ2-1; D might be TRBD1 (5 bases). The germline V gene has CDR1 SQVTM and CDR2 ANQGSEA. This CDR3 is 14 amino acids long. V lost 6 bases and J 0 bases, leaving 12 bases between the germline ends. CDR3 in DNA: TGCAGCGTCGAGGACACTCCCTCCTACAATGAGCAGTTCTTC. Its protein is CSVEDTPSYNEQFF.

This clone occurred a few times. The J gene is TRBJ1-3, the V gene TRBV25-1; weak D call: TRBD1 (5 bases). This CDR3 is built from 12 residues. Trimming shortened V by 9 bases and J by 1 base, and 7 bases separated the two germline ends. Looked up from germline, CDR1 is MGHDK and CDR2 is SYGVNS. In DNA form, the CDR3 reads TGTGCCAGTCAGGGATCTGGAAACACCATATATTTT. It encodes CASQGSGNTIYF. Looking up the rest from reference TRBV25-1 and TRBJ1-3 gives the full variable domain: EADIYQTPRYLVIGTGKKITLECSQTMGHDKMYWYQQDPGMELHLIHYSYGVNSTEKGDLSSESTVSRIRTEHFPLTLESARPSHTSQYLCASQGSGNTIYFGEGSWLTVV.

The V gene is TRBV2, the J gene TRBJ2-7; 8 positions match TRBD1. In germline, CDR1 is SNHLY, CDR2 FYNNEI. This CDR3 has 16 amino acids. The V gene end was trimmed by 4 bases and the J gene end by 4 bases; junction bases not matched to a gene: 12. This CDR3 reads CASSGIDRGHDYEQYF. The CDR3 coding sequence is TGTGCCAGCAGTGGAATTGACAGGGGCCACGATTACGAGCAGTACTTC.

The chain links TRBV6-1 to TRBJ1-5; D ambiguous. Trimming left V 3 bases short and J 1 base short, with 4 bases between. Germline V gene lookup returns CDR1 MNHNS and CDR2 SASEGT. This CDR3 is built from 13 residues. Here the CDR3 reads CASSDRSNQPQHF. The CDR3 DNA reads TGTGCCAGCAGTGACAGAAGCAATCAGCCCCAGCATTTT.

The chain links TRBV6-5 to TRBJ2-1, with 9 bases matching TRBD2. Germline lookup yields CDR1 MNHEY and CDR2 SVGAGI. V shed 0 bases and J 6 bases; nucleotides not matched to a gene: 6. The CDR3 covers 16 residues. The CDR3 bases are TGTGCCAGCAGTTACTCCCGTAGCGGGAGAGCCAATGAGCAGTTCTTC. It specifies CASSYSRSGRANEQFF.

This rearrangement joins TRBV7-3 to TRBJ2-7, with D possibly TRBD2 on 7 matching bases. The CDR3 extends over 15 amino acids. V lost 5 bases and J 2 bases, leaving 16 bases between the germline ends. Germline V gives CDR1 SGHTA, CDR2 FQGTGA. The CDR3 DNA reads as TGTGCCAGCAGCCTCATGGGGGGGGACACCTACGAGCAGTACTTC. Translated: CASSLMGGDTYEQYF.

This rearrangement joins TRBV19 to TRBJ2-7; 12 bases are a match to TRBD2. J lost 4 bases, V lost 4 bases, and 5 bases had no gene match. Per germline, CDR1 LNHDA and CDR2 SQIVND (reference sequence). This CDR3 region has 15 residues. DNA for the CDR3: TGTGCCAGTAGTACCGGACTAGCGGGGCTGTACGAGCAGTACTTC. Translated: CASSTGLAGLYEQYF.

The chain joins TRBV27 to TRBJ1-5; 8 bases fit TRBD1. Germline CDR1 MNHEY, CDR2 SMNVEV (reference sequence). Germline trimming cut 6 bases from V and 5 bases from J; bases unmatched to any gene: 3. The CDR3 runs 13 residues. The CDR3 nucleotides read TGTGCCAGCAGCCCGGACAGGGATCAGCCCCAGCATTTT. Protein product: CASSPDRDQPQHF.

The genes are TRBV28 and TRBJ2-3, with D possibly matching TRBD2 (5 bases). The CDR3 totals 14 residues. Trimming shortened V by 8 bases and J by 5 bases, and 17 bases separated the two germline ends. Germline CDR1 and CDR2: MDHEN and SYDVKM. For the CDR3, the DNA is TGTGCCAGCGAAGGAGCGGTCCTGGGAGATACGCAGTATTTT. As protein: CASEGAVLGDTQYF.

The genes are TRBV4-3 and TRBJ2-1, with 14 bases matching TRBD2. Germline lookup yields CDR1 LGHNA and CDR2 YSLEER. The CDR3 sequence is 17 residues long. Trimming at V came to 4 bases and at J to 6 bases, leaving 8 bases not matched to a gene. The CDR3 is CASSPGTSGRSANEQFF. In nucleotides, the CDR3 is TGCGCCAGCAGCCCAGGGACTAGCGGGAGATCGGCCAATGAGCAGTTCTTC.

This clone was counted a few times. This chain links TRBV5-6 with TRBJ2-3; 12 nucleotides match TRBD2. The germline V gene encodes CDR1 SGHDT and CDR2 YYEEEE. With V trimmed by 0 bases and J by 2 bases, 1 base remained unmatched. This CDR3 spans 16 amino acids. CDR3 loop: CASSLGLAGATDTQYF. CDR3 sequence (DNA): TGTGCCAGCAGCTTGGGACTAGCGGGAGCCACAGATACGCAGTATTTT.

This rearrangement joins TRBV5-1 to TRBJ2-2; D might be TRBD2 (6 bases). The length of the CDR3 is 14 residues. Germline CDR1 is SGHRS and CDR2 is YFSETQ. V was clipped by 5 bases and J by 7 bases, with 15 bases between them. The CDR3 is CASRRDPASGELFF. The CDR3 DNA sequence: TGCGCCAGCAGGCGGGACCCCGCCAGCGGGGAGCTGTTTTTT. Complete variable domain (other parts from reference TRBV5-1 and TRBJ2-2): KAGVTQTPRYLIKTRGQQVTLSCSPISGHRSVSWYQQTPGQGLQFLFEYFSETQRNKGNFPGRFSGRQFSNSRSEMNVSTLELGDSALYLCASRRDPASGELFFGEGSRLTVL.

This clone was seen only once. CDR3 region: CASSSTETNEKLFF. DNA of the CDR3: TGTGCCAGCAGCTCGACAGAGACTAATGAAAAACTGTTTTTT. V usage is TRBV6-5 and J usage is TRBJ1-4; D is possibly TRBD1 (5 bases). This CDR3 is built from 14 residues. V was clipped by 6 bases and J by 2 bases, with 10 bases between them. Looked up from germline, CDR1 is MNHEY and CDR2 is SVGAGI.

The chain is built from TRBV6-1 and TRBJ2-3; D gene ambiguous. Trimming cost V 1 base and J 2 bases, with 10 bases left between them. The CDR3 is 15 amino acids. Looked up from germline, CDR1 is MNHNS and CDR2 is SASEGT. Here the CDR3 reads CASSEGVRLTDTQYF. The DNA of the CDR3 is TGTGCCAGCAGTGAAGGAGTCAGACTCACAGATACGCAGTATTTT.

This clone was observed a handful of times. The V call is TRBV29-1, the J call TRBJ1-1; TRBD1 agrees at 7 bases. The CDR3 spans 14 residues. Germline V gene lookup returns CDR1 SQVTM and CDR2 ANQGSEA. J gave up 0 bases and V 5 bases, and 6 bases lay outside the gene matches. The CDR3 sequence: CSVTGTALNTEAFF. In DNA, the CDR3 is TGCAGCGTTACCGGGACAGCTTTGAACACTGAAGCTTTCTTT.

The V and J genes are TRBV5-1 and TRBJ2-7, with D tentatively TRBD1 (6 bases). V was pared by 5 bases and J by 4 bases, with 16 bases between. Germline V lookup: CDR1 SGHRS, CDR2 YFSETQ. The CDR3 runs 14 residues. The CDR3 region has the DNA TGCGCCAGCAGTCCATCAGGGGTTTATTACGAGCAGTACTTC. Protein sequence: CASSPSGVYYEQYF.

This clone has only one observation. The V call is TRBV4-3, the J call TRBJ2-7, with TRBD1 identical over 8 bases. This CDR3 comprises 18 residues. CDR1 is LGHNA, CDR2 YSLEER, per germline. After removal of 1 base from V and 5 bases from J, the junction contained 16 bases not matched to a gene. The CDR3 here is CASSQAQPRRGPGNEQYF. The DNA for the CDR3 is TGCGCCAGCAGCCAAGCTCAACCTCGCAGGGGGCCGGGGAACGAGCAGTACTTC.

V usage is TRBV4-3 and J usage is TRBJ2-7; tentatively, D is TRBD1 (6 bases). The CDR3 totals 17 residues. In germline, CDR1 is LGHNA, CDR2 YSLEER. Trimming took 5 bases from V and 0 from J, leaving 20 bases between them. This CDR3 is CASSSHLEQGSSYEQYF. The DNA for the CDR3 is TGCGCCAGCAGCTCCCACCTAGAACAGGGTTCCTCCTACGAGCAGTACTTC.

This chain joins TRBV19 and TRBJ1-6; the match to TRBD1 covers 9 bases. From germline, CDR1 is LNHDA and CDR2 SQIVND (reference sequence). This CDR3 spans 16 amino acids. Trimming cost V 3 bases and J 7 bases; bases outside gene matches: 7. The CDR3 DNA is TGTGCCAGTAGTATGGGACAGGGTTCGGGAAATTCACCCCTCCACTTT. Its protein product is CASSMGQGSGNSPLHF.

The CDR3 bases are TGTGCCAGCAGGACCCGGGCTCGGGGAGCGGGTTACAATGAGCAGTTCTTC. Translating it yields CASRTRARGAGYNEQFF. The chain carries TRBV7-8 and TRBJ2-1; perhaps TRBD2 as D (6 bases). The V gene lost 6 bases and the J gene lost 4 bases, with 22 bases spanning the gap. The CDR3 has 17 residues. Germline CDR1 is SGHVS and CDR2 is FQNEAQ.

V gene TRBV5-1 combines with J gene TRBJ2-3, with D possibly matching TRBD2 (6 bases). Germline V gives CDR1 SGHRS, CDR2 YFSETQ. CDR3 length equals 17 residues. V lost 4 bases and J lost 5, with 23 bases in between. The CDR3 region has the DNA TGCGCCAGCAGCCCCGAACCTCGGGGGAAATGGGGAGATACGCAGTATTTT. This codes for CASSPEPRGKWGDTQYF.

The genes are TRBV4-2 and TRBJ2-7; 10 positions match TRBD2. The CDR3 runs 16 residues. Germline CDR1 is LGHNA and CDR2 is YNFKEQ. The V segment lost 5 bases and the J segment 1 base; nucleotides outside the gene matches: 8. CDR3 sequence: CASSSTPSGGSYEQYF. As DNA, the CDR3 is TGTGCCAGCAGCTCCACACCTAGCGGGGGATCCTACGAGCAGTACTTC.